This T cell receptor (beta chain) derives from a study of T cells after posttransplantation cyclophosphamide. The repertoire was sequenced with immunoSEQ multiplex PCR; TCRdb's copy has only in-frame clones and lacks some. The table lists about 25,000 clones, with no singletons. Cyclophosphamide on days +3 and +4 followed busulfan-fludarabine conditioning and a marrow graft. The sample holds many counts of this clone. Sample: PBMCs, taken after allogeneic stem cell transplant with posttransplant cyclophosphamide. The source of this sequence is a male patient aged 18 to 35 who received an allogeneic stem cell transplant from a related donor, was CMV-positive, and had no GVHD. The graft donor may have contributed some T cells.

CDR3 in amino acids: CASSLRTGVTPDTQYF. In DNA form, the CDR3 reads TGTGCCAGCAGCTTAAGGACAGGGGTGACGCCAGATACGCAGTATTTT. This chain links TRBV5-6 with TRBJ2-3, with 9 bases matching TRBD1. CDR3 length: 16 amino acids. Per the germline V gene, CDR1 is SGHDT and CDR2 is YYEEEE. J gave up 4 bases and V 2 bases, and 8 bases lay outside the gene matches.